The source of this T cell receptor (beta chain) is a study of OX40 agonist ivuxolimab in advanced cancers. V was pared by 2 bases and J by 4 bases, with 8 bases between. The CDR3 has 13 amino acids. Per germline, CDR1 KGHSH and CDR2 LQKENI. As for this clone: The identical CDR3 is also encoded by other nucleotide sequences in the sample.

The assay was immunoSEQ multiplex PCR, and TCRdb's table has in-frame clones only and misses some. The sample has about 100,000 clones, 80% to 95% seen once. This clonotype was obtained from an adult with an advanced solid tumor such as melanoma, head and neck, liver or kidney cancer. The chain carries TRBV18 and TRBJ2-5; D tentatively fits TRBD1 or TRBD2 (6 bases each). The sequencing used CD4+ or CD8+ T cells sorted from blood, collected in a trial of the OX40 agonist ivuxolimab. The CDR3 coding sequence is TGTGCCAGCTCACCAGGGGGGCGAGAGACCCAGTACTTC. Its translation is CASSPGGRETQYF. Together with reference TRBV18 and TRBJ2-5, the CDR3 gives the full variable domain: NAGVMQNPRHLVRRRGQEARLRCSPMKGHSHVYWYRQLPEEGLKFMVYLQKENIIDESGMPKERFSAEFPKEGPSILRIQQVVRGDSAAYFCASSPGGRETQYFGPGTRLLVL.